This TCR beta chain was recovered during a study of blood T cell repertoires in COVID-19 (dated by TCRdb to 2018 to 2021). Regarding the complete study: The collaborator samples originated in the United States, Italy and Spain and spanned the acute and convalescent phases of COVID-19. The repertoires were made available in a free public database intended to serve as a resource for research on the immune response to SARS-CoV-2. The prospective study material was composed of cDNA or gDNA derived from T cells, B-cell-depleted T cells, or PBMCs. HLA class I and class II types, where available, came from metadata supplied by the sample provider rather than from assay-based typing. The samples were drawn from two sources: the first 160 participants of the ongoing ImmuneRACE study, and some 1,300 subjects contributed by 6 global collaborators. The dataset comprised deeply sampled blood TCRbeta repertoires from subjects exposed to, actively infected with, or recovered from COVID-19. Nearly every sample came with metadata listing a de-identified subject ID, COVID-19 status, age in years and sex.

Turning to this clone: The antigen it binds to is not known. No base quality values were provided; no much bigger clone lies one nucleotide off.

What the study reported, not specific to this receptor: The quantity of clinical and demographic metadata differed by source and by participant and was supplied without curation.

CDR3 length: 15 amino acids, cysteine to phenylalanine. The only DNA kept is the CDR3, 45 bases in frame from the first base. Clipping removes 3 bases from V and 4 bases from J, with 4 as the unmatched junction base count. For CDR1 and CDR2, the germline V gene (reference sequence) lists LGHDT and YNNKEL. One collaborating source in Seattle enrolled patients while the patients were actively infected and followed the patients over time throughout the course of disease. The collaborating institutions used their own protocols to collect whole blood in K2EDTA tubes. For TCRbeta analysis, collaborator samples were shipped as frozen whole blood, as isolated PBMCs, or as DNA extracted from either sample type. TCRbeta CDR3 regions were amplified from genomic DNA by means of the immunoSEQ Assay, a bias-controlled multiplex PCR. As for how the authors treated the data: The number of nucleated cells in each sample was estimated by amplification of reference gene primers within the assay. Sequence reads were collapsed and filtered to measure the absolute abundance of every unique TCRbeta CDR3 rearrangement. For each sample, productive Simpson clonality was calculated as the square root of Simpson's diversity index across productive rearrangements. TCRdb provides this immuneACCESS table in a form limited to in-frame rearrangements. Some clones are lacking; in checked studies, under half of them reflect an unresolved V gene, and why the rest are absent is not known. V and J calls and clone size are as listed in that table; D and trimming were resolved from the DNA. The sample records 350,000 to 400,000 clones, 86% of which are singletons. The ten largest clones represent 7.1% of the sample.

The sequence was obtained from a woman between 55 and 75 years old with COVID-19, enrolled during active disease. Sequencing was performed on peripheral blood. The chain links TRBV3-1 (or the pseudogene TRBV3-2) with TRBJ2-1; TRBD2 lines up with 9 middle nucleotides. The CDR3 is CASSQGSGGYNEQFF. In nucleotide form, the sequence is TGTGCCAGCAGCCAGGGTAGCGGGGGTTACAATGAGCAGTTCTTC.